What follows are 21 T cell receptor beta chains derived from one specimen sequenced in a study of blood T cell repertoires in COVID-19. Profiling relied on immunoSEQ multiplex PCR, and the TCRdb table lists in-frame clones only, not all of them. The sample lists about 94,000 clones; around 86% were seen once. The sample was peripheral blood. The source is a woman of 80 years or more with acute or convalescent COVID-19.

This clone was observed a single time. The chain carries TRBV6-5 and TRBJ1-5; possible D gene TRBD1, 5 bases. V was shortened by 8 bases and J by 4 bases, with 15 bases between the two germline ends. Germline values: CDR1 MNHEY, CDR2 SVGAGI. The CDR3 consists of 14 residues. CDR3 protein: CASGDTSGNQPQHF. In nucleotides, the CDR3 is TGTGCCAGCGGCGACACCTCAGGGAATCAGCCCCAGCATTTT.

V and J are TRBV14 and TRBJ2-2; 7 bases align to TRBD1. The CDR3 spans 15 residues. The germline V gene has CDR1 SGHDN and CDR2 FVKESK. Unmatched junction bases numbered 3, after V lost 4 bases and J lost 1 base. CDR3 amino acids: CASSLDRRNTGELFF. As DNA, the CDR3 is TGTGCCAGCAGCCTGGACAGGCGGAACACCGGGGAGCTGTTTTTT.

V is TRBV6-1 and J is TRBJ1-1; tentative D call: TRBD1 (5 bases). V shed 2 bases and J shed 2 bases, with 9 bases lying between them. The CDR3 loop spans 14 amino acids. Germline V gives CDR1 MNHNS, CDR2 SASEGT. Written as DNA, the CDR3 is TGTGCCAGCAGTGAAAGGACAAGAAACACTGAAGCTTTCTTT. It codes for CASSERTRNTEAFF.

This chain links TRBV5-6 with TRBJ2-7; 9 bases agree with TRBD1. Looked up from germline, CDR1 is SGHDT and CDR2 is YYEEEE. The CDR3 covers 15 residues. The trim removed 6 bases at V and 4 bases at J, leaving 11 bases unmatched. CDR3 in amino acids: CASTPRGQGKYEQYF. CDR3 sequence (DNA): TGTGCCAGCACCCCTCGGGGACAGGGAAAGTACGAGCAGTACTTC.

This sequence joins TRBV7-9 and TRBJ2-7; D unclear. Germline values: CDR1 SEHNR, CDR2 FQNEAQ (reference sequence). V was trimmed by 4 bases and J by 2 bases, leaving 12 bases between them. The CDR3 runs 14 residues. CDR3 DNA sequence: TGTGCCAGCAGCTCGCCCGGAGACCCCTACGAGCAGTACTTC. Its translation: CASSSPGDPYEQYF.

This clone was detected only once. CDR3: CASSQDDRGSSYNEQFF. In DNA, the CDR3 is TGTGCCAGCAGCCAAGATGACAGGGGGAGCTCCTACAATGAGCAGTTCTTC. The gene calls are TRBV4-2 and TRBJ2-1, with 9 bases that match TRBD1. CDR1 LGHNA and CDR2 YNFKEQ come from the germline V gene. Germline trimming cut 0 bases from V and 0 bases from J; bases unmatched to any gene: 3. CDR3 size: 17 residues.

This clone appeared once. The gene calls are TRBV21-1 and TRBJ1-3; the table's D call, TRBD1, was not checked against the DNA. TRBV21-1 is a known pseudogene. This CDR3 region has 17 residues. The CDR3 nucleotides read TGTGCCAGCAGCAAGTGGACAGGCCGTAGCTCTGGAAACACCATATATTTT. It encodes CASSKWTGRSSGNTIYF.

The J gene is TRBJ1-3, the V gene TRBV4-1; D not resolved. The germline V gene has CDR1 MGHRA and CDR2 YSYEKL. The ends were cut back, 0 bases at V and 1 base at J, with 13 bases in the middle. The CDR3 extends over 17 amino acids. The CDR3 spells CASSQEPGRGSGNTIYF. In nucleotides, the CDR3 is TGCGCCAGCAGCCAAGAGCCCGGGAGAGGGTCTGGAAACACCATATATTTT.

This clone was observed once. The DNA of the CDR3 is TGTGCCAGTAGTCCGGGAGCGAATCAAGAGACCCAGTACTTC. Protein product: CASSPGANQETQYF. This sequence joins TRBV19 and TRBJ2-5; D perhaps matches TRBD2 (6 bases). From germline, CDR1 is LNHDA and CDR2 SQIVND (reference sequence). This CDR3 region has 14 residues. The V end was cut by 5 bases, the J end by 2 bases, with 12 bases between.

CDR3 sequence: CASSQEQGYNEKLFF. CDR3 nucleotide sequence: TGCGCCAGCAGCCAAGAGCAGGGTTATAATGAAAAACTGTTTTTT. The V call is TRBV4-1, the J call TRBJ1-4; D is possibly TRBD1 (5 bases). CDR3 size: 15 residues. Germline CDR1 MGHRA, CDR2 YSYEKL. Trimming stripped 0 bases from V and 4 bases from J, with 9 bases between.

The V and J genes are TRBV5-4 and TRBJ1-4; tentatively, D is TRBD1 (5 bases). Looked up from germline, CDR1 is SGHNT and CDR2 is YYREEE (reference sequence). V was clipped by 5 bases and J by 5 bases, with 16 bases between them. The CDR3 is 15 amino acids. This CDR3 reads CASSPRGNRNEKLFF. CDR3 nucleotides: TGTGCCAGCAGTCCAAGGGGCAACCGAAATGAAAAACTGTTTTTT.

J is TRBJ2-7 and V is TRBV25-1; 10 bases fit TRBD1. With V trimmed by 4 bases and J by 4 bases, 4 bases remained unmatched. Germline CDR1 and CDR2: MGHDK and SYGVNS. The CDR3 has 14 residues. The CDR3, as DNA: TGTGCCAGCAGTGGGGACAGGGGTTGGTACGAGCAGTACTTC. It yields the protein CASSGDRGWYEQYF.

The chain recombines TRBV7-2 with TRBJ1-2; the D gene is possibly TRBD1 (6 bases). Per the germline V gene, CDR1 is SGHTA and CDR2 is FQGNSA. The V end lost 1 base, the J end lost 4 bases, and 16 bases lay between the germline ends. The CDR3 is made up of 16 amino acids. The CDR3 loop is CASSLGAGGWSYGYTF. The CDR3 DNA reads as TGTGCCAGCAGCTTAGGAGCGGGGGGCTGGAGCTATGGCTACACCTTC.

The CDR3 sequence: CASKEDQPQHF. The DNA for the CDR3 is TGCGCCAGCAAAGAGGATCAGCCCCAGCATTTT. V and J are TRBV4-3 and TRBJ1-5; no definite D call. Germline assignment: CDR1 LGHNA and CDR2 YSLEER. The CDR3 has 11 residues. V was pared by 7 bases and J by 5 bases, with 6 bases between.

The rearrangement joins TRBV5-1 to TRBJ2-3; 9 bases match TRBD2. The CDR3 has 16 residues. Germline-derived CDR1 and CDR2 are SGHRS and YFSETQ. The V gene end was trimmed by 0 bases and the J gene end by 2 bases; junction bases not matched to a gene: 4. The CDR3 sequence is CASSLAAGGFTDTQYF. In DNA, the CDR3 is TGCGCCAGCAGCTTGGCGGCGGGGGGGTTCACAGATACGCAGTATTTT.

Here the CDR3 reads CASSWIAGVLSTDTQYF. CDR3 nucleotides: TGTGCCAGCAGTTGGATAGCGGGAGTTCTTTCCACAGATACGCAGTATTTT. The chain combines TRBV6-9 with TRBJ2-3, with TRBD2 identical over 9 bases. V shed 4 bases, J shed 2 bases, and the junction held 10 bases outside the gene matches. This CDR3 contains 17 residues. Germline values: CDR1 MNHGY, CDR2 SVAAGI.

The V gene is TRBV5-6, the J gene TRBJ2-1, with 10 bases matching TRBD2. Germline assignment: CDR1 SGHDT and CDR2 YYEEEE. V trimming: 0 bases; J trimming: 8 bases; junction bases outside the gene matches: 2. There are 14 residues in the CDR3. This CDR3 reads CASSLGLAGDEQFF. The CDR3 DNA reads TGTGCCAGCAGCTTGGGACTAGCGGGCGATGAGCAGTTCTTC.

This clone came up once. The chain employs TRBV7-6 and TRBJ1-5; tentatively, D is TRBD1 (5 bases). This CDR3 is 16 amino acids long. Germline CDR1 reads SGHVS; CDR2 reads FNYEAQ. Trimming shortened V by 4 bases and J by 1 base, and 14 bases separated the two germline ends. The CDR3 region is CASSSHQGMSNQPQHF. The CDR3 bases are TGTGCCAGCAGCTCACACCAGGGTATGAGCAATCAGCCCCAGCATTTT.

CDR3 DNA sequence: TGTGCCAGCAGCTTAGGTTGGGGACAGGGGGAAGAGACCCAGTACTTC. This gives the protein CASSLGWGQGEETQYF. The chain links TRBV11-2 to TRBJ2-5, with TRBD1 matching 11 bases. V trimming: 1 base; J trimming: 3 bases; junction bases outside the gene matches: 4. In germline, CDR1 is SGHAT, CDR2 FQNNGV. The CDR3 loop spans 16 amino acids.

The chain employs TRBV4-2 and TRBJ1-6; 7 positions agree with TRBD1. The CDR3 spans 13 residues. V was pared by 4 bases and J by 15 bases, with 9 bases of the junction left unmatched. Germline CDR1 reads LGHNA; CDR2 reads YNFKEQ. The CDR3 spells CASSPRQGQGLHF. CDR3 bases: TGTGCCAGCAGCCCAAGACAGGGCCAGGGCCTCCACTTT.

The chain is built from TRBV5-6 and TRBJ1-3; the D gene is possibly TRBD1 (5 bases). This CDR3 spans 13 amino acids. Germline CDR1 is SGHDT and CDR2 is YYEEEE. With 7 bases removed from V and 1 base from J, the gap between germline ends came to 9 bases. The CDR3 protein is CASGGGSGNTIYF. The CDR3 nucleotides read TGTGCCAGCGGGGGGGGTTCTGGAAACACCATATATTTT.